Listed here is a single TCR beta chain. What it binds is unknown. Clones were read by immunoSEQ multiplex PCR, and TCRdb kept only the in-frame ones, dropping some. The repertoire holds approximately 180,000 clones, more than 75% seen once, with more than 1.1% in the top ten. These data belong to a study of cytomegalovirus exposure and HLA in healthy donors. Study observations and caveats: In the approximately 120 validation repertoires, a later analysis found that first-cohort TCR clusters tended to co-occur. Both high specificity and high sensitivity reportedly marked the classifier's diagnosis of cytomegalovirus status.

The germline V gene has CDR1 MNHNS and CDR2 SASEGT. Deletions cut 3 bases from V and 0 bases from J, with 14 bases between. The CDR3 extends over 16 amino acids. The V gene is TRBV6-1, the J gene TRBJ1-1, with D perhaps TRBD1 (5 bases). The specimen was PBMCs. This clonotype originated in a woman aged 18-30 years in good health and CMV-seronegative. The CDR3 DNA follows: TGTGCCAGCAGTGATTTTGCGGGACGGCTGAACACTGAAGCTTTCTTT. This gives the protein CASSDFAGRLNTEAFF.